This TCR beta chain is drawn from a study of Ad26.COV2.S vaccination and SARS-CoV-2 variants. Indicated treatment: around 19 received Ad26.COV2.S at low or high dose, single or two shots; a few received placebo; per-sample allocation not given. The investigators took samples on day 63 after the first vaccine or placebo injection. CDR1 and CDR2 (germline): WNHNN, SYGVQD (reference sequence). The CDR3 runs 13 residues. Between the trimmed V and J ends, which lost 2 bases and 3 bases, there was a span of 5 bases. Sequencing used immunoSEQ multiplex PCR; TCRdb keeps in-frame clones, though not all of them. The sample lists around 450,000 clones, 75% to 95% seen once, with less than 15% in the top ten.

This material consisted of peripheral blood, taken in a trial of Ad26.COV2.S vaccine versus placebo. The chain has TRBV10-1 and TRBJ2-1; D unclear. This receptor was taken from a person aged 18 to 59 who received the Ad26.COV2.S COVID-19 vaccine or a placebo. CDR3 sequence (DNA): TGCGCCAGCAGTGAGACTCTCTACAATGAGCAGTTCTTC. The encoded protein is CASSETLYNEQFF.